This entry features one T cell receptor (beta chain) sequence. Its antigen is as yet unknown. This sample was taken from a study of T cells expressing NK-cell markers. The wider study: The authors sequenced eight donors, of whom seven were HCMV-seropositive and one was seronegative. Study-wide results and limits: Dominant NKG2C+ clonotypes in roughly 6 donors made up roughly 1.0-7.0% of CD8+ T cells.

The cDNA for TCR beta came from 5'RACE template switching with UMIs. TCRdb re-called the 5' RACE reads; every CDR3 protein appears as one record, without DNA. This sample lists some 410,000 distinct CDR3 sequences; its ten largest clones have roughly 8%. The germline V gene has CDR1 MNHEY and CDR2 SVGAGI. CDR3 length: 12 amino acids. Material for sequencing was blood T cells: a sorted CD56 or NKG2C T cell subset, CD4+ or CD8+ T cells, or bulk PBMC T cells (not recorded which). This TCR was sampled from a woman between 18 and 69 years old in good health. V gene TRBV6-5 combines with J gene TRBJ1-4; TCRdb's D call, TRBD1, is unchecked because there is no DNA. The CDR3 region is CASIGEGEKLFF.